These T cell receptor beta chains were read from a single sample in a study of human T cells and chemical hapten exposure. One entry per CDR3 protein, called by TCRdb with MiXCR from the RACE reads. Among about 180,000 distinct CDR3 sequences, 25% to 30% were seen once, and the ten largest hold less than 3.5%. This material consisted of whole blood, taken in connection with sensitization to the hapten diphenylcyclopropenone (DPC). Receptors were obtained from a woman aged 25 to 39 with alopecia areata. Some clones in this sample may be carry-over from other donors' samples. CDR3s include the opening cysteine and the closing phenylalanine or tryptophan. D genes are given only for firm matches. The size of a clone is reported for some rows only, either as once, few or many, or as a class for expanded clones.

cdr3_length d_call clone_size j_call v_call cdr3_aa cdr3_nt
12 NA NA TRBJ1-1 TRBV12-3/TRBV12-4 CASSPRVTEAFF TGTGCCAGCAGTCCTAGGGTTACTGAAGCTTTCTTT
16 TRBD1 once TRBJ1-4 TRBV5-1 CASSLGDREIVEKLFF TGCGCCAGCAGCTTGGGAGACAGGGAGATCGTTGAAAAACTGTTTTTT
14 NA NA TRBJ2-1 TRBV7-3 CASTRGAGHSEQFF TGTGCCAGCACCCGGGGGGCGGGTCACAGCGAGCAGTTCTTC
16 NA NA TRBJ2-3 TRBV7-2 CASSLVSRSFTDTQYF TGTGCCAGCAGCTTAGTCTCTAGAAGTTTCACAGATACGCAGTATTTT
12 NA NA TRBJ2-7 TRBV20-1 CSATDRFHEQYF TGCAGTGCCACCGACAGGTTCCACGAGCAGTACTTC
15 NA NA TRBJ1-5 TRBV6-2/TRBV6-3 CASTSDLGRSEPQHF TGTGCCAGCACCTCAGACTTGGGACGCTCAGAGCCCCAGCATTTT
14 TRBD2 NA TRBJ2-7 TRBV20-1 CSGVTGLAGYEQYF TGCAGTGGGGTCACGGGACTAGCGGGCTACGAGCAGTACTTC
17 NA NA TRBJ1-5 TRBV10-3 CASSHNREGRSNQPQHF TGTGCCAGCTCCCATAATAGGGAGGGACGTAGCAATCAGCCCCAGCATTTT
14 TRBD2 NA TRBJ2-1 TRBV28 CAFGRGRAGNEQFF TGTGCCTTCGGCCGCGGGAGGGCCGGCAATGAGCAGTTCTTC
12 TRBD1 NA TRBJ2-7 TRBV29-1 CSALDRVYEQYF TGCAGCGCCTTAGACAGGGTTTACGAGCAGTACTTC
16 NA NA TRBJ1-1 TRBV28 CASSSTPKTAHTEAFF TGTGCCAGCAGTTCCACACCGAAAACGGCGCACACTGAAGCTTTCTTT
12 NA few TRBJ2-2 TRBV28 CASSSGSGELFF TGTGCCAGCAGCTCCGGGTCCGGGGAGCTGTTTTTT
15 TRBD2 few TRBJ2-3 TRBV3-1 CASSLRTSGTDTQYF TGTGCCAGCAGCCTCAGGACTAGCGGCACAGATACGCAGTATTTT
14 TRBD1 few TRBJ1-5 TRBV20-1 CSAGKGAASQLQHF TGCAGTGCTGGGAAGGGGGCGGCATCTCAACTCCAGCATTTT
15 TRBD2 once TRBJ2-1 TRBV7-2 CASSPGGSRDNEQFF TGTGCCAGCAGTCCGGGCGGGAGTAGGGACAATGAGCAGTTCTTC
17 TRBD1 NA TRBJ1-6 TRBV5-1 CASSLAGTGTINSPLHF TGCGCCAGCAGCTTGGCCGGGACAGGAACGATTAATTCACCCCTCCACTTT
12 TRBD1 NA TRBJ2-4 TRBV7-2 CASSFDRGIQYF TGTGCCAGCAGCTTCGACAGGGGTATTCAGTACTTC
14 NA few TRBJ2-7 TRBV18 CASSPPDSSYEQYF TGTGCCAGCTCACCACCCGACAGTTCCTACGAGCAGTACTTC
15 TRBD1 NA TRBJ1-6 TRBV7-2 CASSSGQGLNSPLHF TGTGCCAGCAGTTCCGGACAGGGACTTAATTCACCCCTCCACTTT
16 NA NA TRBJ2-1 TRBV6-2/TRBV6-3 CASSGRRGPRQNEQFF TGTGCCAGCAGTGGGCGCAGGGGTCCACGTCAGAATGAGCAGTTCTTC
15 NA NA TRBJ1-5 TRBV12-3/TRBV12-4 CASSPHRYEGQPQHF TGTGCCAGCAGCCCCCATAGGTACGAGGGTCAGCCCCAGCATTTT
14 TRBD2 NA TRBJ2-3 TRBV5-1 CASSSGLAGDTQYF TGCGCCAGCAGCTCAGGACTAGCGGGAGATACGCAGTATTTT
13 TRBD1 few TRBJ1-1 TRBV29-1 CSVEWTGATEAFF TGCAGCGTAGAGTGGACAGGGGCGACTGAAGCTTTCTTT
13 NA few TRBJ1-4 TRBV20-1 CSARGDINEKLFF TGCAGTGCTAGAGGGGACATTAATGAAAAACTGTTTTTT
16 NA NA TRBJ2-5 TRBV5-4 CASRGGERPFQETQYF TGTGCCAGCAGGGGGGGCGAACGCCCCTTCCAAGAGACCCAGTACTTC
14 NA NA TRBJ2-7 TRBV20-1 CSAGRGARDYEQYF TGCAGTGCCGGCCGGGGGGCCAGAGACTACGAGCAGTACTTC
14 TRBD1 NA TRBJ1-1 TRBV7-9 CAIVGQGRDTEAFF TGTGCCATCGTGGGACAGGGGAGGGACACTGAAGCTTTCTTT
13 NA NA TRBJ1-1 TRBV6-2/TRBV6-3 CASSRTAYTEAFF TGTGCCAGCAGTCGGACGGCCTACACTGAAGCTTTCTTT
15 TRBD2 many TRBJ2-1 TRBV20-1 CSARVASGSYNEQFF TGCAGTGCTAGAGTTGCTAGCGGGAGTTACAATGAGCAGTTCTTC
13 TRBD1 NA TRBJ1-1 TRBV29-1 CSVDRGGSTEAFF TGCAGCGTTGACAGGGGGGGGTCCACTGAAGCTTTCTTT
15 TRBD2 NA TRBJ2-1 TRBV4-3 CASSQDSGSYNEQFF TGCGCCAGCAGCCAAGATAGCGGGAGCTACAATGAGCAGTTCTTC
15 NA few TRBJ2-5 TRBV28 CASSPSGGPQETQYF TGTGCCAGCAGCCCAAGTGGGGGCCCCCAAGAGACCCAGTACTTC
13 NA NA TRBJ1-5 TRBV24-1 CATGAHSNQPQHF TGTGCCACCGGCGCCCATAGCAATCAGCCCCAGCATTTT
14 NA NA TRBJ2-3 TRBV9 CASSASFLSDTQYF TGTGCCAGCAGCGCGAGCTTTTTATCAGATACGCAGTATTTT
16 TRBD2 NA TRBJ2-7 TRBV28 CASSPLGAGISYEQYF TGTGCCAGCAGTCCCCTAGGAGCGGGGATCTCCTACGAGCAGTACTTC
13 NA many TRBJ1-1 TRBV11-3 CASSLVQGGVAFF TGTGCCAGCAGCTTAGTCCAGGGAGGCGTAGCTTTCTTT
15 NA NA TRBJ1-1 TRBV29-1 CSVDWAGAKNTEAFF TGCAGCGTTGACTGGGCCGGAGCTAAGAACACTGAAGCTTTCTTT
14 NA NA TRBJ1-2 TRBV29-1 CSVDGQMANYGYTF TGCAGCGTTGATGGGCAGATGGCTAACTATGGCTACACCTTC
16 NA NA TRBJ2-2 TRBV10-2 CASASPSRMNTGELFF TGCGCCAGCGCCTCCCCTAGTCGTATGAACACCGGGGAGCTGTTTTTT
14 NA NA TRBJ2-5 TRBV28 CASSGDLWRETQYF TGTGCCAGCAGTGGGGACCTCTGGAGAGAGACCCAGTACTTC
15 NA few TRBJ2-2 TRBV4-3 CASSQPVGGTGELFF TGCGCCAGCAGCCAACCCGTGGGGGGAACCGGGGAGCTGTTTTTT
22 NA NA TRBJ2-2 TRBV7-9 CASSLAQALSQRIGENTGELFF TGTGCCAGCAGCTTAGCTCAGGCCCTCTCCCAGAGGATCGGGGAGAACACCGGGGAGCTGTTTTTT
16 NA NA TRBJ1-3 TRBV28 CASSLAARSSGNTIYF TGTGCCAGCAGTTTGGCAGCCCGGAGCTCTGGAAACACCATATATTTT
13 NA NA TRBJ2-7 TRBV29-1 CSAGVGPTVEQYF TGCAGCGCTGGGGTGGGGCCCACGGTCGAGCAGTACTTC
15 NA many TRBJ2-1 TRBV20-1 CSAPARPGAYNEQFF TGCAGTGCCCCTGCGAGGCCGGGGGCCTACAATGAGCAGTTCTTC
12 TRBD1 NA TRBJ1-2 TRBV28 CASTQQGFGYTF TGTGCCAGCACCCAACAGGGGTTTGGCTACACCTTC
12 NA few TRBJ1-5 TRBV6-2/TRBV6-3 CASSALIQPQHF TGTGCCAGCAGTGCCCTCATACAGCCCCAGCATTTT
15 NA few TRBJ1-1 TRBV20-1 CSANRKPSGGAEAFF TGCAGTGCTAATAGAAAACCCTCTGGAGGTGCTGAAGCTTTCTTT
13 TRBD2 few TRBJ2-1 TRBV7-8 CASSLAGGGEQFF TGTGCCAGCAGCTTAGCGGGGGGGGGTGAGCAGTTCTTC
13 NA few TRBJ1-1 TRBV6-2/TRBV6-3 CASREPPNTEAFF TGTGCCAGCAGGGAACCCCCGAACACTGAAGCTTTCTTT
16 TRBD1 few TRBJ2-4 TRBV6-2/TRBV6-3 CASSGQGALDTNIQYF TGTGCCAGCTCCGGACAGGGGGCGCTTGATACTAACATTCAGTACTTC
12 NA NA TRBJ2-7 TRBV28 CASSFSAYEQYF TGTGCCAGCAGTTTCTCCGCCTACGAGCAGTACTTC
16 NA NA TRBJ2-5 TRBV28 CASSLGVLGDQETQYF TGTGCCAGCAGTCTAGGGGTTTTGGGGGACCAAGAGACCCAGTACTTC
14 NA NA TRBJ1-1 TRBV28 CASSLTARGYEAFF TGTGCCAGCAGTTTAACGGCCCGGGGGTATGAAGCTTTCTTT